This T cell receptor (beta chain) came from a study of breast tumors, draining lymph nodes, adjacent tissues. Samples came from axillary lymph nodes draining the breast cancer. Ten or more counts support this clonotype. Trimming cost V 3 bases and J 1 base, with 9 bases left between them. The CDR3 extends over 15 amino acids. Germline V CDR1 and CDR2: SGHVS, FNYEAQ. TCRdb re-derived calls from the multiplex PCR reads in MiXCR, one entry per CDR3 protein. Found here are some 170,000 distinct CDR3 sequences, about 30% of them singletons; the top ten hold 3.8%. This TCR was sampled from a female donor with breast cancer. Some clones in this sample may be carry-over from other donors' samples. Sample: axillary lymph node tissue. V and J are TRBV7-6 and TRBJ2-2; D is tentatively TRBD1 or TRBD2 (5 bases each). In DNA, the CDR3 is TGTGCCAGCAGCTTTTGGGGGAAGAACACCGGGGAGCTGTTTTTT. Protein product: CASSFWGKNTGELFF.